This T cell receptor beta chain is from a study of cytomegalovirus exposure and HLA in healthy donors. Unmatched junction bases numbered 12, after V lost 4 bases and J lost 5 bases. Germline assignment: CDR1 SGHTS and CDR2 YDEGEE. This CDR3 has 16 amino acids. In the PCR, 60 Vbeta and 13 Jbeta primers were used. Clones were read by immunoSEQ multiplex PCR, and TCRdb kept only the in-frame ones, dropping some. Among fewer than 200,000 clones listed, approximately 71% were seen once. General study points: Later work showed greater clonal expansion in HLA-associated TCR beta chains than in equally common others. TCR beta V- and J-gene trimming was later associated with a missense DCLRE1C variant.

Donors consisted of healthy bone marrow donors. As to this clone: The antigen remains unidentified.

Sequences were obtained from PBMCs. This sequence originates from a girl between 5 and 17 years old in good health and CMV-seronegative. The chain combines TRBV5-8 with TRBJ1-5, with 7 bases matching TRBD1. This chain's CDR3 is CASSRFTGEAYQPQHF. As DNA, the CDR3 is TGTGCCAGCAGCCGGTTTACAGGGGAGGCGTATCAGCCCCAGCATTTT. The whole variable domain, remainder taken from reference TRBV5-8 and TRBJ1-5, is EAGVTQSPTHLIKTRGQQATLRCSPISGHTSVYWYQQALGLGLQFLLWYDEGEERNRGNFPPRFSGRQFPNYSSELNVNALELEDSALYLCASSRFTGEAYQPQHFGDGTRLSIL.